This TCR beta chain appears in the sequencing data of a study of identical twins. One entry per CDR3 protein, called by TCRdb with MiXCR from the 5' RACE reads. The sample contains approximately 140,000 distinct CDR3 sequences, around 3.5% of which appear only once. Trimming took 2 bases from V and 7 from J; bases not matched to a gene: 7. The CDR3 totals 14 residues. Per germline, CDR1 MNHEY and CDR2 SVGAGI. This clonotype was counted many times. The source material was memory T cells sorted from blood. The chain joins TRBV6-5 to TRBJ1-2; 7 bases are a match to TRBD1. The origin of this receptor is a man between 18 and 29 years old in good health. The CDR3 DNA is TGTGCCAGCAGTTACCCCCCGACAGGGACTGGCTACACCTTC. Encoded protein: CASSYPPTGTGYTF.